The sample holds a few counts of the clone carrying this T cell receptor beta chain. What it recognizes is unknown. V lost 0 bases, J lost 2 bases, and 11 bases lay in between. CDR3 length equals 15 residues. Germline V CDR1 and CDR2: SGDLS, YYNGEE. Each CDR3 protein gets one entry after TCRdb re-called the RT-PCR reads with MiXCR. This table has 290,000 or so distinct CDR3 sequences, 20% to 25% appearing once. The data stem from a study of response to subunit inactivated influenza vaccine. General study findings and limits: Authors suggested that a seasonal influenza vaccination recruits few new T cells each time.

The TCR comes from a man aged 50 to 69 who received an inactivated influenza vaccine. Here the sequenced sample was PBMCs from blood, taken 21 months after vaccination. J is TRBJ1-2 and V is TRBV9; D gene ambiguous. The CDR3 protein is CASSVAVNQNYGYTF. In DNA form, the CDR3 reads TGTGCCAGCAGCGTAGCAGTTAATCAGAACTATGGCTACACCTTC.